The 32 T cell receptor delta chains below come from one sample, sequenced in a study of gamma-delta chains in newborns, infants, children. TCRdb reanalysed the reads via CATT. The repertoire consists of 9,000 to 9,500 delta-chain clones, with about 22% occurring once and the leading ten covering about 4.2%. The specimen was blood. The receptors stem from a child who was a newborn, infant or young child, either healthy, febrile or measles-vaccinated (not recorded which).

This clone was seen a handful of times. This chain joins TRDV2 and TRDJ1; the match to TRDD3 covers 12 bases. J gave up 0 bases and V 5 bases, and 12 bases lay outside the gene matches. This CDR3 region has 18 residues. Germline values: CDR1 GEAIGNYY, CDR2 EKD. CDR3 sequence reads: CACVTLLSGGYDTDKLIF. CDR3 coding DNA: TGTGCCTGTGTGACTCTCCTTTCTGGGGGATACGACACCGATAAACTCATCTTT.

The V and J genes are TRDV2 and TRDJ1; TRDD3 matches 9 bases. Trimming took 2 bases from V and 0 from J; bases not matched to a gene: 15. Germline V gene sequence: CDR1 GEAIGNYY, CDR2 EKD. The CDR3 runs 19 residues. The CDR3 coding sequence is TGTGCCTGTGACAATATCGCCCAGGGGGGGATACCTCACACCGATAAACTCATCTTT. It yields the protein CACDNIAQGGIPHTDKLIF.

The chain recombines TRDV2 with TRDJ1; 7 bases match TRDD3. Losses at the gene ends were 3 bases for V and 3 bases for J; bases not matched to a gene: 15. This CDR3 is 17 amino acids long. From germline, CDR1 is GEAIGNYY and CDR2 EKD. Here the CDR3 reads CACDPVPAGDIPDKLIF. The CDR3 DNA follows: TGTGCCTGTGACCCGGTTCCAGCTGGGGATATCCCCGATAAACTCATCTTT.

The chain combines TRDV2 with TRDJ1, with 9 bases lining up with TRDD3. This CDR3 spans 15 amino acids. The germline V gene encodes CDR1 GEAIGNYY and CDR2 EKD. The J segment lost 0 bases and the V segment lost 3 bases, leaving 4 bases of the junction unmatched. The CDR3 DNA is TGTGCCTGTGACTTACTGGGGGAGTACACCGATAAACTCATCTTT. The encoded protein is CACDLLGEYTDKLIF.

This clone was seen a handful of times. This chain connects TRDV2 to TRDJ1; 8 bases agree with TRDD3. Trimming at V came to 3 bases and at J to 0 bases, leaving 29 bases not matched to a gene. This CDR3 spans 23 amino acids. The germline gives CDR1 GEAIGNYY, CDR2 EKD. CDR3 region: CACDPLHSLEITGGHVYTDKLIF. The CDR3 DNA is TGTGCCTGTGACCCTCTTCATTCCCTAGAGATTACTGGGGGCCACGTCTACACCGATAAACTCATCTTT.

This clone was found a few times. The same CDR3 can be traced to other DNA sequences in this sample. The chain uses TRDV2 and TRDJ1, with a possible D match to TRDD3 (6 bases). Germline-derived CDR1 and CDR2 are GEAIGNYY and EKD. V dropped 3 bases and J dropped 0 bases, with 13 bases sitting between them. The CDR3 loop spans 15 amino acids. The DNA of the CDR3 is TGTGCCTGTGACCCCTTGGTGGGGGACACCGATAAACTCATCTTT. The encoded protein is CACDPLVGDTDKLIF.

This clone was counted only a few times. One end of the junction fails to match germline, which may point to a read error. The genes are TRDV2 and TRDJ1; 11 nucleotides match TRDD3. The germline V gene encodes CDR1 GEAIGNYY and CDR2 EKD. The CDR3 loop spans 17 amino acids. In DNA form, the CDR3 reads TGTGCCTGTGACGGATTGGGGGATACGCTGTACACCGACAAACTCATCTTT. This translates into CACDGLGDTLYTDKLIF.

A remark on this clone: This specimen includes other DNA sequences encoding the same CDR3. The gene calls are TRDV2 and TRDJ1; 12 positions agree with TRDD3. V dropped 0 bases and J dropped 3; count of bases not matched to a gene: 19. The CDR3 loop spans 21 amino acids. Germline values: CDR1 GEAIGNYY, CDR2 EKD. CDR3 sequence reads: CACDTMLIPSTGGYKADKLIF. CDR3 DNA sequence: TGTGCCTGTGACACCATGTTAATTCCAAGTACTGGGGGATACAAGGCCGATAAACTCATCTTT.

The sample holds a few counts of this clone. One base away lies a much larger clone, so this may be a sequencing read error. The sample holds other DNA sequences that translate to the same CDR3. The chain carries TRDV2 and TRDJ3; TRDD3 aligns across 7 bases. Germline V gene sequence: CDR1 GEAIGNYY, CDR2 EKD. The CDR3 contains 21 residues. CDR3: CACVSLGIGGLRPWDTRQMFF. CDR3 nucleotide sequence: TGTGCCTGTGTTTCCCTGGGGATAGGGGGCCTTCGTCCCTGGGACACCCGGCAGATGTTTTTC.

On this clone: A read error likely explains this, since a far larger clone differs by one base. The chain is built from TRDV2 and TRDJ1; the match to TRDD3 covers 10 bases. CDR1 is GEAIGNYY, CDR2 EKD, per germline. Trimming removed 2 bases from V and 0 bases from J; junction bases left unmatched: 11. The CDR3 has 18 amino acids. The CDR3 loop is CACDRVTGGCKNTDKLIF. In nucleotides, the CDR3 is TGTGCCTGTGACAGGGTTACTGGGGGATGCAAAAACACCGATAAACTCATCTTT.

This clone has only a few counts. The CDR3 region is CALGERVVIPTSTWMYWGIKADKLIF. In DNA, the CDR3 is TGTGCTCTTGGGGAGCGTGTCGTCATTCCTACAAGTACCTGGATGTACTGGGGGATAAAAGCCGATAAACTCATCTTT. This chain joins TRDV1 and TRDJ1, with 11 bases aligning to TRDD3. The CDR3 is 26 amino acids. The trim removed 3 bases at V and 3 bases at J, leaving 36 bases unmatched. Germline values: CDR1 TSWWSYY, CDR2 QGS.

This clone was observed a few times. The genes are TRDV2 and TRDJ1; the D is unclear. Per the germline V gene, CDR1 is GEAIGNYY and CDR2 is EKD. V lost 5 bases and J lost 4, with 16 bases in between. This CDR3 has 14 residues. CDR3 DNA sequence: TGTGCCTGTGTCACACTAGGTTCGGACGATAAACTCATCTTT. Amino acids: CACVTLGSDDKLIF.

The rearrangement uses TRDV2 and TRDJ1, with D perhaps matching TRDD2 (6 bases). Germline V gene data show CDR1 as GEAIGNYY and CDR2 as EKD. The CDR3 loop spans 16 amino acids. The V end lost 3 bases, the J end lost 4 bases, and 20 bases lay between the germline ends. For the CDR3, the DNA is TGTGCCTGTGACCCCCTTCCGCGTTCTGGGATCGATAAACTCATCTTT. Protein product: CACDPLPRSGIDKLIF.

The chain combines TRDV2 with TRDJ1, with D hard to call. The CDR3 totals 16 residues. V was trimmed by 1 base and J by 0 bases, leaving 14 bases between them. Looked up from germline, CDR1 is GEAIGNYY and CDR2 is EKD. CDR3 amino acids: CACDTVWRANTDKLIF. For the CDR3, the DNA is TGTGCCTGTGACACGGTATGGCGCGCTAACACCGATAAACTCATCTTT.

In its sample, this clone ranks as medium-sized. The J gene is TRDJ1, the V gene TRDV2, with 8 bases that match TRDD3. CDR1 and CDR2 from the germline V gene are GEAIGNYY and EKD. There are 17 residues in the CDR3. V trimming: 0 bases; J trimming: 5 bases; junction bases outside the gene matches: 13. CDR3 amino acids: CACDTAEYWGDRDKLIF. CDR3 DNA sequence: TGTGCCTGTGACACCGCCGAGTACTGGGGGGATCGGGATAAACTCATCTTT.

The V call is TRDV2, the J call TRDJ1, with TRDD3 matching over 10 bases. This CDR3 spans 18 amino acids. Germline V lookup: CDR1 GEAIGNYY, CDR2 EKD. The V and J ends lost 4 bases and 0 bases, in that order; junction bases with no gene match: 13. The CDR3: CACEPLRTGGSDTDKLIF. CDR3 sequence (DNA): TGTGCCTGTGAGCCCCTGCGTACTGGGGGATCAGACACCGATAAACTCATCTTT.

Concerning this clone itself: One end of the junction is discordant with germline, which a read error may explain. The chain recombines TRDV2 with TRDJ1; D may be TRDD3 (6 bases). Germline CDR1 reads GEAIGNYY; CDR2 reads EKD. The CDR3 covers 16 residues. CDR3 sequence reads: CAWDTVGGTETDKLIF. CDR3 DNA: TGTGCCTGGGACACCGTGGGGGGAACGGAAACCGATAAACTCATCTTT.

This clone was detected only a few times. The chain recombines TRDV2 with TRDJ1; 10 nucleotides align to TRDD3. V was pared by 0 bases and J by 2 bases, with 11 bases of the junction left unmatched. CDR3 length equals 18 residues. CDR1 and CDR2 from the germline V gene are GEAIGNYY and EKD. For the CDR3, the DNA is TGTGCCTGTGACACCCTCTCTCTGGGGGATAAGGAGACCGATAAACTCATCTTT. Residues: CACDTLSLGDKETDKLIF.

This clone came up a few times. The CDR3 reads CACDPLADWGIPPDKLIF. The CDR3 coding sequence is TGTGCCTGTGACCCCCTCGCGGACTGGGGGATACCCCCCGATAAACTCATCTTT. This chain joins TRDV2 and TRDJ1; 12 nucleotides line up with TRDD3. The CDR3 contains 18 residues. CDR1 and CDR2 from the germline V gene are GEAIGNYY and EKD. Trimming took 3 bases from V and 3 from J; bases not matched to a gene: 13.

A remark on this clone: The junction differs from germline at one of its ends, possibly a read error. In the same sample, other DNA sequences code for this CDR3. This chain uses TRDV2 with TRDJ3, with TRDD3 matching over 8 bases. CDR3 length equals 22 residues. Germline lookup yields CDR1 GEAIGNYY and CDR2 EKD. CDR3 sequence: CACDTGFVGGSALSWDTRQMFF. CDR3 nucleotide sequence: TGTGCCTGCGACACCGGTTTTGTTGGGGGATCGGCATTGTCCTGGGACACCCGACAGATGTTTTTC.

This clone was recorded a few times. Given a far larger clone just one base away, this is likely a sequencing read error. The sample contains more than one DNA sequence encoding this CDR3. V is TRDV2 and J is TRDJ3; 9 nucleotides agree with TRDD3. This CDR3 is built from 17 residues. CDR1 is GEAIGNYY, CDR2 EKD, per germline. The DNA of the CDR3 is TGTGCCTGCGACACAACTGGGGGATCCTGGGACACCCGACAGATGTTTTTC. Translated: CACDTTGGSWDTRQMFF.

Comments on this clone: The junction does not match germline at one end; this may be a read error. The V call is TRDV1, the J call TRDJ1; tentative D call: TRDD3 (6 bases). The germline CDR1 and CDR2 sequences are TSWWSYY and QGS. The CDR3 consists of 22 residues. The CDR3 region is CAIGEKAPRSRGTGWGTDKLIF. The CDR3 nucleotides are TGTGCTATTGGGGAAAAAGCCCCCCGCAGCAGGGGCACCGGCTGGGGAACCGATAAACTCATCTTT.

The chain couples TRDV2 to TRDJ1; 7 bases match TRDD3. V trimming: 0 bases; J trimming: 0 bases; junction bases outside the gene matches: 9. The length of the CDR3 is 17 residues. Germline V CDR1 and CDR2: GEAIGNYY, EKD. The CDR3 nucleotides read TGTGCCTGTGACACCGTTGGGGGACGGGCCCACACCGATAAACTCATCTTT. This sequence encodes CACDTVGGRAHTDKLIF.

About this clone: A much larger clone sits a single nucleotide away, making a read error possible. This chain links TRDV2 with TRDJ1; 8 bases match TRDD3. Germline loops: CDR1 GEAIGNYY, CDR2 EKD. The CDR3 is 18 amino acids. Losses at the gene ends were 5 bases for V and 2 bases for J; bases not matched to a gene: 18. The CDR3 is CACGTISTGGYLTDKLIF. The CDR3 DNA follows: TGTGCCTGTGGCACGATAAGTACTGGGGGTTACCTTACCGATAAACTCATCTTT.

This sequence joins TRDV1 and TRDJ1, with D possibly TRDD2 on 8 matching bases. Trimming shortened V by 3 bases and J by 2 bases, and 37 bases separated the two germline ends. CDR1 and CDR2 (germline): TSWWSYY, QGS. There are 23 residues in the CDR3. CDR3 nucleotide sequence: TGTGCTCTTGGGGACCCCCCTTCCTATAATGGGGGAGACGCCGAATGGGCTACCGATAAACTCATCTTT. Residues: CALGDPPSYNGGDAEWATDKLIF.

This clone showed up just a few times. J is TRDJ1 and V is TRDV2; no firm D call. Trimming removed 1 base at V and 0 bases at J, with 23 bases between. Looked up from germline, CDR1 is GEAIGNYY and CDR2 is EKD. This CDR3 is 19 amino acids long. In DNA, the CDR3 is TGTGCCTGTGACACGCTCACGAACGAAAGGACACAAAACACCGATAAACTCATCTTT. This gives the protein CACDTLTNERTQNTDKLIF.

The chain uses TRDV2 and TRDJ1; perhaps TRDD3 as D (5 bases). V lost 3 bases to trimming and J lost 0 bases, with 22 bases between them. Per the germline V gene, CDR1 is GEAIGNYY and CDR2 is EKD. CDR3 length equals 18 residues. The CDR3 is CACDGVLETFKYTDKLIF. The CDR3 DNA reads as TGTGCCTGTGACGGGGTACTGGAGACTTTTAAGTACACCGATAAACTCATCTTT.

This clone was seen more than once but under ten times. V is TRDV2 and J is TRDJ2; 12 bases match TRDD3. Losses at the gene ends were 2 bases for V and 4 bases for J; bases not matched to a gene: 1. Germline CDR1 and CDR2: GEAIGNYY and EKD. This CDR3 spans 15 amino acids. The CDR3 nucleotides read TGTGCCTGTGACAAACTGGGGGATACGACAGCACAACTCTTCTTT. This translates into CACDKLGDTTAQLFF.

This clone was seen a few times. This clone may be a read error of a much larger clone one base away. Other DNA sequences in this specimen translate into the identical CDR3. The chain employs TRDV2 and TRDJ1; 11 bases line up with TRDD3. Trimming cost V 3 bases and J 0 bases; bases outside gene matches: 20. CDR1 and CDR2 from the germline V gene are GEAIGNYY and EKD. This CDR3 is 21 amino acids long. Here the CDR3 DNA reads TGTGCCTGTGACGCCCTGGGGGATACAACTCAACCCCTGCTCTACACCGATAAACTCATCTTT. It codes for CACDALGDTTQPLLYTDKLIF.

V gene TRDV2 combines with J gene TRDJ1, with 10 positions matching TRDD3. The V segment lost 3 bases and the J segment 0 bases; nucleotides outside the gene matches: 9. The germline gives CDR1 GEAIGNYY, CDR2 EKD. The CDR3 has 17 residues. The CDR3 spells CACDAVGDTQYTDKLIF. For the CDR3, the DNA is TGTGCCTGTGACGCCGTGGGGGATACTCAGTACACCGATAAACTCATCTTT.

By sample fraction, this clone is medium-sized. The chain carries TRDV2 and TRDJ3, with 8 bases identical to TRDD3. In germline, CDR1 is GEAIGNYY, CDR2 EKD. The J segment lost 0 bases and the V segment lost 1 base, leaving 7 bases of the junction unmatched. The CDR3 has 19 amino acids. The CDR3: CACDTVGDPSSWDTRQMFF. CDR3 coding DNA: TGTGCCTGTGACACGGTGGGGGATCCGAGCTCCTGGGACACCCGACAGATGTTTTTC.

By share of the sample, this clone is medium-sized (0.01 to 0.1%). CDR3 amino acids: CACDPVLGDTDSTDKLIF. The CDR3 region has the DNA TGTGCCTGTGACCCCGTACTGGGGGATACAGATTCCACCGATAAACTCATCTTT. The chain carries TRDV2 and TRDJ1, with 12 nucleotides matching TRDD3. The germline CDR1 and CDR2 sequences are GEAIGNYY and EKD. The length of the CDR3 is 18 residues. V was pared by 3 bases and J by 1 base, with 11 bases of the junction left unmatched.